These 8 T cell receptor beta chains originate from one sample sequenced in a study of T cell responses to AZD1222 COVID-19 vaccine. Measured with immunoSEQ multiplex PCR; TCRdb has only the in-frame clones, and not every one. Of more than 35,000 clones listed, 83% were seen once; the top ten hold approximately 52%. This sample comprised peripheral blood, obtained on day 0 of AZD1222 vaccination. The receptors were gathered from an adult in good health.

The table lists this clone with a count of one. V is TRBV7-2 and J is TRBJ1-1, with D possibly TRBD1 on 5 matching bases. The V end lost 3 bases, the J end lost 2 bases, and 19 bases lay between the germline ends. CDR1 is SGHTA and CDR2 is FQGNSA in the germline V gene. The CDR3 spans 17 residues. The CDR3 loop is CASSLGPDRISNTEAFF. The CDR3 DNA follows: TGTGCCAGCAGCTTGGGACCAGACCGGATTTCTAACACTGAAGCTTTCTTT.

The CDR3 reads CATSRDLGVRGTEAFF. CDR3 nucleotide sequence: TGTGCCACCAGCAGAGATTTGGGGGTTCGGGGGACTGAAGCTTTCTTT. The chain carries TRBV15 and TRBJ1-1; tentatively, D is TRBD1 (5 bases). The CDR3 sequence is 16 residues long. CDR1 and CDR2 (germline): LNHNV, YYDKDF (reference sequence). Trimming pared 0 bases from V and 5 bases from J, leaving 16 bases between.

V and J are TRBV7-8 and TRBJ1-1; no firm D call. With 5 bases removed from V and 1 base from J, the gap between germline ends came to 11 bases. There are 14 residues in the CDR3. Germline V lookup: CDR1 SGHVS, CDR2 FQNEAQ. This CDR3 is CASSQGLGNTEAFF. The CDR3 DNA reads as TGTGCCAGCAGCCAAGGCCTAGGGAACACTGAAGCTTTCTTT.

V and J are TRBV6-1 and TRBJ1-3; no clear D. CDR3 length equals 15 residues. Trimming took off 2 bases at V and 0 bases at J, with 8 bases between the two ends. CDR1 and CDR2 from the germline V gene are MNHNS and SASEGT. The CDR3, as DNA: TGTGCCAGCAGTGAAAGGGTGAACTCTGGAAACACCATATATTTT. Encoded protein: CASSERVNSGNTIYF.

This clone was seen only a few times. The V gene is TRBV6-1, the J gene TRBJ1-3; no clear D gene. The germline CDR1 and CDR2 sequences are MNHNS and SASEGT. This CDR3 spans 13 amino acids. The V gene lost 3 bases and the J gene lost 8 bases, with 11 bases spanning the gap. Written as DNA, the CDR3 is TGTGCCAGCAGTGAGGCCTACGGGGACACCATATATTTT. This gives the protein CASSEAYGDTIYF.

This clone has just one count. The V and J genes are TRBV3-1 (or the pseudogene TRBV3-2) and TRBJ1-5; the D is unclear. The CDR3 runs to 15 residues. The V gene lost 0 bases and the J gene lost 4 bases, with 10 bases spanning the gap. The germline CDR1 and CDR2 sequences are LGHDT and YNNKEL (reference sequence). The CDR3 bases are TGTGCCAGCAGCCAAGATCTTAGAATGAATCAGCCCCAGCATTTT. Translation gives CASSQDLRMNQPQHF.

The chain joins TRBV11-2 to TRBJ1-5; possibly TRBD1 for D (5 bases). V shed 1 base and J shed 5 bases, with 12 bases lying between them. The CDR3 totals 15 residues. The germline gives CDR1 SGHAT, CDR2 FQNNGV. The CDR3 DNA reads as TGTGCCAGCAGCTTAGGCCCGGGGGTCGATCAGCCCCAGCATTTT. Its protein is CASSLGPGVDQPQHF.

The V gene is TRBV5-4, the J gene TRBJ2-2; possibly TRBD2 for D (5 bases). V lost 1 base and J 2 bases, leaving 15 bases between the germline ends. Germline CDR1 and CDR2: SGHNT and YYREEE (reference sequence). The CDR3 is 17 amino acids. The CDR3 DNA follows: TGTGCCAGCAGCTTGCGGCATCTAGGAGGAAACACCGGGGAGCTGTTTTTT. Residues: CASSLRHLGGNTGELFF.